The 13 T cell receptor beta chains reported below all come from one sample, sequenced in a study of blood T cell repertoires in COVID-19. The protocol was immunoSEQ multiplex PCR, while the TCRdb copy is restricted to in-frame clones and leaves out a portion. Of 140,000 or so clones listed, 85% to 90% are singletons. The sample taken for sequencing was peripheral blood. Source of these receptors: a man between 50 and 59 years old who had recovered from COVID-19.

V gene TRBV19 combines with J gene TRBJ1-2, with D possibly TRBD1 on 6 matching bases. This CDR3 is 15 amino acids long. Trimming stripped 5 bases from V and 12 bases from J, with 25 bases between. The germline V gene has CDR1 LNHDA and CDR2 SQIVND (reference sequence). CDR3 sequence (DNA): TGTGCCAGTAGTCTAAACCCCGGGACACTGTCCCCCCACACCTTC. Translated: CASSLNPGTLSPHTF.

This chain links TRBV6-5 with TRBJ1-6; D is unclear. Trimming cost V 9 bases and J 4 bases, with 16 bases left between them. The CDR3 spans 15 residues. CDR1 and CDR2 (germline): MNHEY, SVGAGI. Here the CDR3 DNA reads TGTGCCAGTACCCCGGGGTCGGGGTATAATTCACCCCTCCACTTT. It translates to CASTPGSGYNSPLHF.

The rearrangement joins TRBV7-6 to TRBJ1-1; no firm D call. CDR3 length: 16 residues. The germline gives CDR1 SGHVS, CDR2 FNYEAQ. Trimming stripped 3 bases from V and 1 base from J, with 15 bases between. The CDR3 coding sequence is TGTGCCAGCAGCTTTACCTGGGCAGGCAAGAACACTGAAGCTTTCTTT. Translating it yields CASSFTWAGKNTEAFF. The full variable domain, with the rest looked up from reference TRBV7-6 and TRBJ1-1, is GAGVSQSPRYKVTKRGQDVALRCDPISGHVSLYWYRQALGQGPEFLTYFNYEAQQDKSGLPNDRFSAERPEGSISTLTIQRTEQRDSAMYRCASSFTWAGKNTEAFFGQGTRLTVV.

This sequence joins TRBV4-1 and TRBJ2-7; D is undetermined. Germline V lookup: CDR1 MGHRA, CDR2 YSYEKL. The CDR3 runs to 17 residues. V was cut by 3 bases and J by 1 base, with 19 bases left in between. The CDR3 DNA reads TGCGCCAGCAGCCACCTCTACTCGTCGGAGTTGTCCTACGAGCAGTACTTC. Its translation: CASSHLYSSELSYEQYF.

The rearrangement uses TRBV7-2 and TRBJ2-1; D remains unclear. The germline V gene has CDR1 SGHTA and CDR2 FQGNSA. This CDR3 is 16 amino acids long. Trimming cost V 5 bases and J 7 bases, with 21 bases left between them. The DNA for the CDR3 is TGTGCCAGCAGCCCACGGTACAGTACCGGTTCGAATGAGCAGTTCTTC. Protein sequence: CASSPRYSTGSNEQFF.

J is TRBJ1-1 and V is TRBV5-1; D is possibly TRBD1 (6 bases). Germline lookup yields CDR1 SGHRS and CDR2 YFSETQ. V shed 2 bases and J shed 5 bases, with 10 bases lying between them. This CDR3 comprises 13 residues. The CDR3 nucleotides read TGCGCCAGCAGCTTATCAGGGGAGACTGAAGCTTTCTTT. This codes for CASSLSGETEAFF.

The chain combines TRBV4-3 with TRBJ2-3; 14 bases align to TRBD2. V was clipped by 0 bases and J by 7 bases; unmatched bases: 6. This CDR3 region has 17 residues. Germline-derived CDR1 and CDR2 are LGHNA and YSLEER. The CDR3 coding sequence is TGCGCCAGCAGCCAAGATCGACTAGCGGGGGGGAGAAATACGCAGTATTTT. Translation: CASSQDRLAGGRNTQYF.

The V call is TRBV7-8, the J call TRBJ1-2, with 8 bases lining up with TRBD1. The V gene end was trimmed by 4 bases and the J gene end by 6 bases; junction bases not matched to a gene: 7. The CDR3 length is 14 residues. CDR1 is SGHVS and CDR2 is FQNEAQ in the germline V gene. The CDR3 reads CASSSQTGVDGYTF. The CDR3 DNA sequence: TGTGCCAGCAGCTCGCAGACAGGGGTTGATGGCTACACCTTC.

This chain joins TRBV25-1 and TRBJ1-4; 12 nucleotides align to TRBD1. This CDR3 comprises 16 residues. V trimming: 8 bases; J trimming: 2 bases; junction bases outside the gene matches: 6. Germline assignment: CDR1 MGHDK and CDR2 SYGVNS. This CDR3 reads CASGPGQGATNEKLFF. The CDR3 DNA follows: TGTGCCAGCGGACCGGGACAGGGGGCTACTAATGAAAAACTGTTTTTT.

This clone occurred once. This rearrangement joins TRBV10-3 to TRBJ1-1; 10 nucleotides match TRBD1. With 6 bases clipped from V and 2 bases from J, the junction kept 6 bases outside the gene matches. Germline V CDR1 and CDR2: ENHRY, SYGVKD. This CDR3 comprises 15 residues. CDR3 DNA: TGTGCCATCAGGGCGACAGGGGGCCTTAACACTGAAGCTTTCTTT. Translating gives CAIRATGGLNTEAFF.

CDR3 sequence: CASSWNRGNEQFF. CDR3 bases: TGTGCCAGCAGCTGGAACAGGGGCAATGAGCAGTTCTTC. This rearrangement joins TRBV7-9 to TRBJ2-1; 7 bases are shared with TRBD1. Per the germline V gene, CDR1 is SEHNR and CDR2 is FQNEAQ (reference sequence). Trimming at V came to 4 bases and at J to 6 bases, leaving 3 bases not matched to a gene. The CDR3 loop spans 13 amino acids.

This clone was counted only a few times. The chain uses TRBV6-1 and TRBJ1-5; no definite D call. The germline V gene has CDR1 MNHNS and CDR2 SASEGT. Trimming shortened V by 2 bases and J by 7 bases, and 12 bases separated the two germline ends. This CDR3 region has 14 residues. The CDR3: CASSERSVRQPQHF. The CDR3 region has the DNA TGTGCCAGCAGTGAAAGAAGTGTGCGCCAGCCCCAGCATTTT.

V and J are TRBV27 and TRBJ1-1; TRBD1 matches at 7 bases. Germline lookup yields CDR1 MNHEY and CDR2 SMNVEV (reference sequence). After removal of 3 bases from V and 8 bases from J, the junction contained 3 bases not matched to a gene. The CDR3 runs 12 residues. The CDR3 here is CASSFLDREAFF. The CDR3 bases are TGTGCCAGCAGTTTCCTGGACAGGGAAGCTTTCTTT.